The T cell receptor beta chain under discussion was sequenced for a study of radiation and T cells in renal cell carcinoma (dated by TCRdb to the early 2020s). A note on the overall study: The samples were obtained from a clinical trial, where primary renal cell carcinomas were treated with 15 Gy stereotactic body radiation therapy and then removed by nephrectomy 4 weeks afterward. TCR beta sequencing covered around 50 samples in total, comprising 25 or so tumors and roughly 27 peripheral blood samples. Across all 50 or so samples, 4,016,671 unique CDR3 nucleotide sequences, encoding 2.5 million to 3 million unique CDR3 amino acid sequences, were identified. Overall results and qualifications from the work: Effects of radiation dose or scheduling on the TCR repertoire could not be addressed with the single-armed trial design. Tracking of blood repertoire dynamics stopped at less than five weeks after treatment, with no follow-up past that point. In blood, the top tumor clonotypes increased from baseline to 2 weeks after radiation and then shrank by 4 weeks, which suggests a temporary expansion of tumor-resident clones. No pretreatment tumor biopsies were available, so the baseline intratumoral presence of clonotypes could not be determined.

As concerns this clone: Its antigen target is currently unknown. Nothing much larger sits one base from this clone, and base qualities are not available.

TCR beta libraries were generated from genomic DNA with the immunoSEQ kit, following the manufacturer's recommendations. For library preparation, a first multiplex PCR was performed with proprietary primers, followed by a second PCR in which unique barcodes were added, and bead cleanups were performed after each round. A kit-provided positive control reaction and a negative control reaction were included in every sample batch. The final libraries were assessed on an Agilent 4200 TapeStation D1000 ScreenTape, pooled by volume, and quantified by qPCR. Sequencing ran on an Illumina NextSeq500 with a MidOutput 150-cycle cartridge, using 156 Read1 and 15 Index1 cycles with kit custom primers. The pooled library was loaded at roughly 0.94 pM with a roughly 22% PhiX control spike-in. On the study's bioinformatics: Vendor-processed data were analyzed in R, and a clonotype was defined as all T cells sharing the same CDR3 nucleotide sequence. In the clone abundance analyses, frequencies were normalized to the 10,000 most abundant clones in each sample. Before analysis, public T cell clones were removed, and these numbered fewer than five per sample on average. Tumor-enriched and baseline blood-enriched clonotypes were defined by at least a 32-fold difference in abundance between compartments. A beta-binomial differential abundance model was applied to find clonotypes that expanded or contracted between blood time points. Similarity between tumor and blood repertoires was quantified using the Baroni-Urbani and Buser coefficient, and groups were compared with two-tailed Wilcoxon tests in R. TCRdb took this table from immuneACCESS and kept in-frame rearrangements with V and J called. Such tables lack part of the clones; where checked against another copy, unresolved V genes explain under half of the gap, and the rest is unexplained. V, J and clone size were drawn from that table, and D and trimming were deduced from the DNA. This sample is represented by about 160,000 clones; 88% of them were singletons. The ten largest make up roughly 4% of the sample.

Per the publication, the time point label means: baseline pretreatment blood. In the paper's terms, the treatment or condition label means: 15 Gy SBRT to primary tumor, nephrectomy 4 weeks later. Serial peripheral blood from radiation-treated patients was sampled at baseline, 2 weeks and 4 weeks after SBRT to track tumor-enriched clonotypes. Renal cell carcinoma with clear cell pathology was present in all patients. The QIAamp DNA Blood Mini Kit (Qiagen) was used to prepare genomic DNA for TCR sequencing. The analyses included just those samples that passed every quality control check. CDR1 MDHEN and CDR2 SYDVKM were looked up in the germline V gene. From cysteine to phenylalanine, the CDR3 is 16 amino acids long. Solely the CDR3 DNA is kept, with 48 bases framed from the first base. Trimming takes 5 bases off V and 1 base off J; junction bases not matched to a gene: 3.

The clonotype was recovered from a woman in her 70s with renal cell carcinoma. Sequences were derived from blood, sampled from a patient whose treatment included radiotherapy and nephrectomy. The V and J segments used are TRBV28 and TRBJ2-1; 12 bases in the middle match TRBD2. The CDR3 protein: CASSLAGGASYNEQFF. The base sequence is TGTGCCAGCAGTCTAGCGGGGGGGGCTTCCTACAATGAGCAGTTCTTC.